This is a list of T cell receptor beta chains from one sample in a study of blood T cell repertoires in COVID-19. This table comes from immunoSEQ multiplex PCR, and its TCRdb copy is limited to in-frame clones, with some not included. The repertoire holds 97,000 or so clones, with about 80% as singletons. Sequencing used peripheral blood. The receptor set was obtained from a man between 60 and 75 years old with acute or convalescent COVID-19. Each CDR3 is given without its conserved first and last residue. D genes are given only for firm matches. A clone size is listed for some rows: how often the clone was seen (once, few, many), or a class if it is expanded.

cdr3_aa | clone_size | j_call | d_call | v_call
ASSVEPSYGYT | - | TRBJ1-2 | - | TRBV10-2
AWRGGGMTNYGYT | - | TRBJ1-2 | - | TRBV30
ASSDRTRNTEAF | - | TRBJ1-1 | - | TRBV2
ASRNLISHTGRGYYGYT | few | TRBJ1-2 | - | TRBV7-2
ASSQDRVGDRGFSYEQY | few | TRBJ2-7 | TRBD1 | TRBV14
ASSSTGVPSGNTIY | - | TRBJ1-3 | TRBD1 | TRBV6-5
ASSPFDRGYGYT | - | TRBJ1-2 | TRBD1 | TRBV25-1
ASRGGVTDTQY | - | TRBJ2-3 | - | TRBV6-5
ASSSPTSGRLGYNEQF | - | TRBJ2-1 | TRBD2 | TRBV11-3
ASSLASRQLYNEQF | once | TRBJ2-1 | - | TRBV7-2
ASSSYMNTEAF | - | TRBJ1-1 | - | TRBV5-6
ASSSAGVEAF | - | TRBJ1-1 | - | TRBV3-1/TRBV3-2
ASSFSTSGNTDTQY | many | TRBJ2-3 | TRBD2 | TRBV7-9
ASSQDRNQPQH | many | TRBJ1-5 | - | TRBV7-2
ASSPTTGVDSPLH | few | TRBJ1-6 | TRBD1 | TRBV11-3
ASSLAGGSSNQPQH | many | TRBJ1-5 | - | TRBV5-6
ATRGGTGNTGELF | - | TRBJ2-2 | TRBD1 | TRBV24-1
ASRQGGNQPQH | - | TRBJ1-5 | TRBD1 | TRBV12-3/TRBV12-4
ASSLGQSGTDTQY | - | TRBJ2-3 | - | TRBV11-3
ASSREGLETQY | - | TRBJ2-5 | TRBD2 | TRBV19
ASSLETGGLGDTQY | - | TRBJ2-3 | - | TRBV7-6
ASYPDSTYEQY | - | TRBJ2-7 | - | TRBV5-3
ASSPGTATTGNTIY | once | TRBJ1-3 | TRBD1 | TRBV10-1
ASSLGGVSYEQY | - | TRBJ2-7 | - | TRBV7-8
ASSPGTGREQY | - | TRBJ2-7 | TRBD1 | TRBV7-3
ASSASSTEAF | - | TRBJ1-1 | - | TRBV2
ASSYRDRDDYEQY | once | TRBJ2-7 | TRBD1 | TRBV6-5
SATPGNTIY | - | TRBJ1-3 | - | TRBV29-1
ASSQAYSPLH | few | TRBJ1-6 | - | TRBV14
ASRPGGANEKLF | - | TRBJ1-4 | TRBD1 | TRBV6-5
ASIRGPTEAF | - | TRBJ1-1 | - | TRBV28
ASSADTEAF | few | TRBJ1-1 | - | TRBV18
ASNPTISSGGYGYT | - | TRBJ1-2 | - | TRBV7-2
ASSLAQGRDSPLH | - | TRBJ1-6 | - | TRBV7-2
AWSLQGPPYEQY | few | TRBJ2-7 | - | TRBV30
ASSWDTNQPQH | - | TRBJ1-5 | - | TRBV7-2
ASRGQANYGYT | - | TRBJ1-2 | TRBD1 | TRBV12-3/TRBV12-4
ASSSGLAGATYNEQF | - | TRBJ2-1 | TRBD2 | TRBV5-1
APRGSEQETQY | - | TRBJ2-5 | TRBD1 | TRBV11-3
ASSPWGDRFGYT | - | TRBJ1-2 | TRBD1 | TRBV5-1
ASSSPGQGLGYT | - | TRBJ1-2 | TRBD1 | TRBV27